This T cell receptor (beta chain) was sequenced for a study of graft-versus-host responses after intestinal transplantation. Overall study context: All recipients got anti-thymocyte globulin induction, then tacrolimus and steroids for around three years.

Profiled with immunoSEQ multiplex PCR; TCRdb holds only in-frame clones, not every one. The data show over 55,000 clones, about 92% seen once. The length of the CDR3 is 15 residues. Germline CDR1 reads MDHEN; CDR2 reads SYDVKM. J lost 3 bases, V lost 4 bases, and 7 bases had no gene match. General study points: The study found high graft-versus-host to host-versus-graft clonal ratios in allografts of patients with graft-donor T cell macrochimerism.

With respect to this clone: The antigen is unknown.

The V gene is TRBV28, the J gene TRBJ2-7, with 9 bases that match TRBD1. Sequencing used unstimulated CD8+ T cells sorted from spleen or lymph node cells, obtained before intestinal transplant. This clonotype was sampled from a human donor who received an intestinal transplant. The CDR3 DNA reads as TGTGCCAGCAGTTCCACGGACAGGGGACACTACGAGCAGTACTTC. The encoded protein is CASSSTDRGHYEQYF.